This TCR beta chain was observed in a study of blood T cells in healthy people across ages. A second PCR of roughly 7 to 11 cycles used a sample-barcoded 5' primer and a J-beta primer mix. Each CDR3 protein gets one entry after TCRdb re-called the 5' RACE reads with MiXCR. Altogether about 1.8 million distinct CDR3 sequences are present, 49% being singletons, with the ten largest covering over 2%. About this clonotype: Antigen unknown.

Findings and limits, study-wide: Among long-lived donors, naive CD4+ cells were more numerous and diversity higher than in aged donors.

This CDR3 has 16 amino acids. The germline gives CDR1 SGHRS, CDR2 YFSETQ. V dropped 4 bases and J dropped 5 bases, with 21 bases sitting between them. This receptor was taken from a woman aged 40 to 50 in good health. The V call is TRBV5-1, the J call TRBJ2-5; D is possibly TRBD2 (6 bases). Sequencing used blood. CDR3 in DNA: TGCGCCAGCAGCGTGGACCTGGGGGGTTTCGGGGAGACCCAGTACTTC. Translating it yields CASSVDLGGFGETQYF.